Below, 22 T cell receptor beta chains from the same sample are listed, as sequenced in a study of beta chain features in type 1 diabetes. Reverse transcribing all isolated RNA meant expressed TCRB transcripts were sequenced. The method was immunoSEQ multiplex PCR; TCRdb's version includes in-frame clones alone and lacks a portion of them. The table lists a few hundred thousand clones, roughly 9.8% of them singletons, with about 0.64% in the top ten. Study-level points and caveats: Type 1 diabetes patients had moderately but significantly shorter TCRB CDR3s in all four CD4+ subsets.

No antigen is known for these receptors. Sequenced: central memory CD4+ T cells from blood. The receptors were sampled from a man younger than 40 with type 1 diabetes.

This sequence joins TRBV7-3 and TRBJ2-1; 7 nucleotides agree with TRBD2. Germline lookup yields CDR1 SGHTA and CDR2 FQGTGA. V was pared by 2 bases and J by 2 bases, with 6 bases of the junction left unmatched. This CDR3 comprises 16 residues. The CDR3 DNA is TGTGCCAGCAGCTTACGATCTAGCGGAACCTACAATGAGCAGTTCTTC. This codes for CASSLRSSGTYNEQFF.

This clone was seen a few times. This chain uses TRBV28 with TRBJ1-1; TRBD1 matches 9 bases. CDR1 MDHEN and CDR2 SYDVKM come from the germline V gene. The CDR3 has 15 amino acids. V was clipped by 6 bases and J by 3 bases; unmatched bases: 8. Here the CDR3 DNA reads TGTGCCAGCAGACGTTTTACAGGGGGCCACACTGAAGCTTTCTTT. Protein: CASRRFTGGHTEAFF.

This clone was counted between two and nine times. V is TRBV5-1 and J is TRBJ2-1; 11 bases map to TRBD1. The CDR3 spans 16 residues. CDR1 is SGHRS and CDR2 is YFSETQ in the germline V gene. The V and J ends lost 3 bases and 1 base, in that order; junction bases with no gene match: 3. The CDR3 loop reads CASSYGQGASYNEQFF. The CDR3, as DNA: TGCGCCAGCAGCTACGGACAGGGGGCTTCCTACAATGAGCAGTTCTTC. Based on the CDR3 plus reference TRBV5-1 and TRBJ2-1, the full variable domain is KAGVTQTPRYLIKTRGQQVTLSCSPISGHRSVSWYQQTPGQGLQFLFEYFSETQRNKGNFPGRFSGRQFSNSRSEMNVSTLELGDSALYLCASSYGQGASYNEQFFGPGTRLTVL.

This clone was recorded at least ten times. This rearrangement joins TRBV11-2 to TRBJ2-3, with 7 bases that match TRBD2. Germline CDR1 SGHAT, CDR2 FQNNGV. Trimming at V came to 5 bases and at J to 2 bases, leaving 4 bases not matched to a gene. CDR3 length equals 14 residues. CDR3 nucleotides: TGTGCCAGCAGCGATGGGACTAACACAGATACGCAGTATTTT. Encoded protein: CASSDGTNTDTQYF.

This clone came up a few times. V and J are TRBV19 and TRBJ1-5; weak D call: TRBD1 (5 bases). Germline CDR1 LNHDA, CDR2 SQIVND (reference sequence). The CDR3 totals 16 residues. V was trimmed by 7 bases and J by 7 bases, leaving 23 bases between them. The CDR3 reads CASNRSRTKQRQPQHF. In DNA form, the CDR3 reads TGTGCCAGTAACAGGTCGAGGACAAAACAACGGCAGCCCCAGCATTTT.

This clone was picked up many times. The V and J genes are TRBV18 and TRBJ2-1; TRBD2 matches 10 bases. Per germline, CDR1 KGHSH and CDR2 LQKENI. The V segment lost 8 bases and the J segment 9 bases; nucleotides outside the gene matches: 7. The CDR3 has 13 residues. The CDR3 DNA sequence: TGTGCCAGCCAAGCGGGAGGGCCGGGTGAGCAGTTCTTC. Its translation: CASQAGGPGEQFF.

This rearrangement joins TRBV5-1 to TRBJ2-1, with D possibly being TRBD1 (5 bases). There are 16 residues in the CDR3. Germline V CDR1 and CDR2: SGHRS, YFSETQ. V was clipped by 0 bases and J by 0 bases, with 10 bases between them. The CDR3 coding sequence is TGCGCCAGCAGCTTGGGACAGACAAGCTCCTACAATGAGCAGTTCTTC. It specifies CASSLGQTSSYNEQFF.

This clone has only a few counts. The V and J genes are TRBV7-3 and TRBJ2-7; TRBD2 matches at 8 bases. This CDR3 contains 14 residues. CDR1 is SGHTA, CDR2 FQGTGA, per germline. J gave up 3 bases and V 6 bases, and 7 bases lay outside the gene matches. The CDR3 nucleotides read TGTGCCAGCAGACTTAGCGGGACCAGCTACGAGCAGTACTTC. Residues: CASRLSGTSYEQYF.

In its sample, this clone was seen a few times. This chain joins TRBV9 and TRBJ2-3, with unresolved D. The V end was cut by 4 bases, the J end by 2 bases, with 5 bases between. This CDR3 has 12 residues. Per the germline V gene, CDR1 is SGDLS and CDR2 is YYNGEE. CDR3 residues: CASSYHTDTQYF. In DNA form, the CDR3 reads TGTGCCAGCAGCTACCACACAGATACGCAGTATTTT. Variable domain in full (rest from reference TRBV9 and TRBJ2-3): DSGVTQTPKHLITATGQRVTLRCSPRSGDLSVYWYQQSLDQGLQFLIQYYNGEERAKGNILERFSAQQFPDLHSELNLSSLELGDSALYFCASSYHTDTQYFGPGTRLTVL.

V is TRBV11-2 and J is TRBJ1-2, with TRBD1 as a possible D gene (6 bases). The CDR3 runs 13 residues. Deletions cut 5 bases from V and 7 bases from J, with 14 bases between. Germline CDR1 is SGHAT and CDR2 is FQNNGV. CDR3 sequence reads: CASSPMRGAGYTF. Here the CDR3 DNA reads TGTGCCAGCAGCCCCATGCGGGGGGCTGGCTACACCTTC. The full variable domain, with the rest looked up from reference TRBV11-2 and TRBJ1-2, is EAGVAQSPRYKIIEKRQSVAFWCNPISGHATLYWYQQILGQGPKLLIQFQNNGVVDDSQLPKDRFSAERLKGVDSTLKIQPAKLEDSAVYLCASSPMRGAGYTFGSGTRLTVV.

The genes are TRBV5-5 and TRBJ2-2; a possible D gene is TRBD2 (5 bases). This CDR3 region has 14 residues. Trimming shortened V by 0 bases and J by 5 bases, and 8 bases separated the two germline ends. Germline CDR1 is SGHKS and CDR2 is YYEKEE (reference sequence). CDR3 in DNA: TGTGCCAGCAGCTTGGACCGGAGGACCGGGGAGCTGTTTTTT. Protein: CASSLDRRTGELFF.

The rearrangement links TRBV4-2 to TRBJ2-7; the D is unclear. Germline lookup yields CDR1 LGHNA and CDR2 YNFKEQ. The CDR3 extends over 15 amino acids. V was trimmed by 1 base and J by 4 bases, leaving 14 bases between them. In nucleotides, the CDR3 is TGTGCCAGCAGCCAAGCACAGAGCCCTTTTTACGAGCAGTACTTC. Translating it yields CASSQAQSPFYEQYF.

This sequence joins TRBV18 and TRBJ2-5, with D perhaps TRBD2 (6 bases). Germline CDR1 KGHSH, CDR2 LQKENI. This CDR3 is built from 14 residues. Trimming left V 4 bases short and J 2 bases short, with 11 bases between. CDR3 in DNA: TGTGCCAGCTCACGCGGGACGGAACAAGAGACCCAGTACTTC. Protein sequence: CASSRGTEQETQYF. Complete variable domain (other parts from reference TRBV18 and TRBJ2-5): NAGVMQNPRHLVRRRGQEARLRCSPMKGHSHVYWYRQLPEEGLKFMVYLQKENIIDESGMPKERFSAEFPKEGPSILRIQQVVRGDSAAYFCASSRGTEQETQYFGPGTRLLVL.

This clone was found a few times. The chain combines TRBV28 with TRBJ2-7; D may correspond to TRBD1 or TRBD2 (5 bases each). The CDR3 loop spans 16 amino acids. Germline-derived CDR1 and CDR2 are MDHEN and SYDVKM. The V end was cut by 4 bases, the J end by 4 bases, with 20 bases between. CDR3 sequence reads: CASSSRKGTVSYEQYF. CDR3 DNA sequence: TGTGCCAGCAGTTCCCGCAAAGGGACGGTTTCTTACGAGCAGTACTTC.

This clone occurred a few times. This chain uses TRBV7-9 with TRBJ2-2, with 10 bases identical to TRBD2. CDR1 is SEHNR, CDR2 FQNEAQ, per germline (reference sequence). The V segment lost 6 bases and the J segment 4 bases; nucleotides outside the gene matches: 5. CDR3 size: 15 residues. The CDR3 nucleotides are TGTGCCAGCAGGGCAGCGGGAGGGCTCACCGGGGAGCTGTTTTTT. This sequence encodes CASRAAGGLTGELFF.

The rearrangement uses TRBV10-1 and TRBJ2-4, with 10 nucleotides matching TRBD1. V dropped 6 bases and J dropped 6; count of bases not matched to a gene: 8. Germline lookup yields CDR1 WNHNN and CDR2 SYGVQD (reference sequence). The CDR3 is 15 residues long. The CDR3 is CASSGGGQGLNIQYF. As DNA, the CDR3 is TGCGCCAGCAGCGGCGGGGGACAGGGGTTAAACATTCAGTACTTC.

V usage is TRBV7-2 and J usage is TRBJ2-5, with TRBD1 identical over 8 bases. The trim removed 5 bases at V and 4 bases at J, leaving 3 bases unmatched. The CDR3 totals 13 residues. Germline loops: CDR1 SGHTA, CDR2 FQGNSA. The CDR3 reads CASSAGGLETQYF. In nucleotides, the CDR3 is TGTGCCAGCAGCGCAGGGGGCTTAGAGACCCAGTACTTC.

This clone appeared a few times. This sequence joins TRBV18 and TRBJ1-5; a possible D gene is TRBD1 (5 bases). The ends were cut back, 5 bases at V and 4 bases at J, with 15 bases in the middle. The CDR3 loop spans 15 amino acids. CDR1 is KGHSH, CDR2 LQKENI, per germline. Here the CDR3 DNA reads TGTGCCAGCTCAGTAGCAGCCAGGGCAAATCAGCCCCAGCATTTT. The encoded protein is CASSVAARANQPQHF.

The genes are TRBV5-1 and TRBJ1-5, with a tentative D call TRBD1 (6 bases). V shed 2 bases and J shed 3 bases, with 15 bases lying between them. Looked up from germline, CDR1 is SGHRS and CDR2 is YFSETQ. The CDR3 consists of 16 residues. CDR3 protein: CASSFLGGALNQPQHF. Written as DNA, the CDR3 is TGCGCCAGCAGCTTCCTAGGGGGGGCTCTCAATCAGCCCCAGCATTTT. Full variable domain (missing parts from reference TRBV5-1 and TRBJ1-5): KAGVTQTPRYLIKTRGQQVTLSCSPISGHRSVSWYQQTPGQGLQFLFEYFSETQRNKGNFPGRFSGRQFSNSRSEMNVSTLELGDSALYLCASSFLGGALNQPQHFGDGTRLSIL.

This clone was recorded a few times. The rearrangement links TRBV4-1 to TRBJ1-1, with D possibly matching TRBD1 (6 bases). Germline V gene sequence: CDR1 MGHRA, CDR2 YSYEKL. The CDR3 contains 14 residues. V was pared by 4 bases and J by 6 bases, with 15 bases between. CDR3 bases: TGCGCCAGCAGCCTTGTACAGGGTTATTCTGAAGCTTTCTTT. Protein sequence: CASSLVQGYSEAFF.

V is TRBV9 and J is TRBJ2-7, with D possibly TRBD1 on 6 matching bases. V shed 0 bases and J shed 1 base, with 11 bases lying between them. Germline values: CDR1 SGDLS, CDR2 YYNGEE. This CDR3 has 15 residues. In DNA, the CDR3 is TGTGCCAGCAGCGTAGGGCAGGGGCCATCCTACGAGCAGTACTTC. Encoded protein: CASSVGQGPSYEQYF.

A few counts support this clone. The chain joins TRBV5-1 to TRBJ2-1; 10 nucleotides line up with TRBD2. This CDR3 comprises 16 residues. With V trimmed by 8 bases and J by 7 bases, 15 bases remained unmatched. CDR1 SGHRS and CDR2 YFSETQ come from the germline V gene. The CDR3 sequence is CASSPGLAAVTNEQFF. The CDR3 nucleotides are TGCGCCAGTAGCCCAGGACTAGCGGCCGTCACGAATGAGCAGTTCTTC.